This T cell receptor (beta chain) came from a study of blood T cell repertoires in COVID-19. This clone has only a few counts. Per the original data handling: It was from reference gene primer amplification that nucleated cell counts were estimated. Generated by immunoSEQ multiplex PCR, the TCRdb table keeps only in-frame clones and is missing some. The V and J calls and clone size come from that table; D and trimming were worked out from the DNA. The data contain 140,000 to 150,000 clones, around four fifths of them singletons. Sequenced input: peripheral blood. The clonotype originates from a human donor in a cohort sampled during active COVID-19.

This chain's CDR3 is CASSPRQGDGYTF. The CDR3 DNA sequence: TGTGCCAGCAGCCCCCGACAGGGAGATGGCTACACCTTC. This chain joins TRBV7-9 and TRBJ1-2; the match to TRBD1 covers 7 bases. Trimming at V came to 5 bases and at J to 6 bases, leaving 6 bases not matched to a gene. Germline lookup yields CDR1 SEHNR and CDR2 FQNEAQ (reference sequence). This CDR3 has 13 amino acids.